This T cell receptor beta chain was identified during a study of shared clonotypes between healthy human individuals. Study summary: A donor's plate count was three for CD4 naive and three for CD4 memory; CD8 naive had two and CD8 memory one. Study outcomes and limitations: A reduction in generation probabilities was seen for non-shared clonotypes relative to those shared by all four donors.

V shed 7 bases and J shed 7 bases, with 8 bases lying between them. Germline CDR1 LNHDA, CDR2 SQIVND (reference sequence). The CDR3 extends over 12 amino acids. Concerning this clone itself: Its target is unknown.

At the deep level, the assay was run. TCRdb's copy holds only in-frame clones and misses some; the assay was immunoSEQ multiplex PCR. Among about 2.4 million clones listed, roughly nine tenths were seen once. The rearrangement joins TRBV19 to TRBJ2-6, with D maybe TRBD1 (5 bases). The receptor was isolated from a man between 18 and 35 years old in good health. Sequenced: naive CD4+ T cells sorted from blood. Subset described: CD45RA+ positively selected. The CDR3 DNA reads TGTGCCAGTACCCAGGGAGCCAACGTCCTGACTTTC. Protein: CASTQGANVLTF. The full variable domain, rest sourced from reference TRBV19 and TRBJ2-6, is DGGITQSPKYLFRKEGQNVTLSCEQNLNHDAMYWYRQDPGQGLRLIYYSQIVNDFQKGDIAEGYSVSREKKESFPLTVTSAQKNPTAFYLCASTQGANVLTFGAGSRLTVL.